This TCR beta chain was documented in a study of sequential checkpoint blockade in melanoma. Study as a whole: Patients were randomized 1:1 to nivolumab-then-ipilimumab or ipilimumab-then-nivolumab first-line. TCRβ was sequenced from DNA of approximately 92 pretreatment tumors.

TCRdb's copy holds only in-frame clones and misses some; the assay was immunoSEQ multiplex PCR. The sample contains thousands of clones, roughly a quarter of which appear only once. Whole-study results and caveats: T-cell fraction and clonality followed PD-L1 and CD8+ counts, not mutational load.

For this clone: Its antigen is still unknown.

CDR1 and CDR2 from the germline V gene are SGHDN and FVKESK. The CDR3 consists of 13 residues. Trimming removed 4 bases from V and 6 bases from J, with 13 bases in between. Treatment: randomized to nivolumab then ipilimumab (arm A) or the reverse (arm B). No patient had prior DNA-damaging chemotherapy. The TCR was taken from a human donor with melanoma. J is TRBJ2-7 and V is TRBV14; D remains unclear. The sequencing here drew on tumor tissue (inferred from file names), taken from a patient given nivolumab and ipilimumab in sequence. The CDR3 reads CASSPSGAGEQYF. CDR3 sequence (DNA): TGTGCCAGCAGCCCTAGTGGAGCAGGCGAGCAGTACTTC.